The 6 T cell receptor beta chains below all came from one sample that was sequenced in a study of T cells in Graves' hyperthyroidism and ophthalmopathy. Amplified regions were TCR beta CDR3 sequences from RNA transcripts. HTBI primers were employed in a first-round RT-PCR of the TCR CDR3. TCRdb fed the multiplex PCR reads into MiXCR, producing one record per CDR3 protein. The sample has about 840,000 distinct CDR3 sequences; approximately 40% are singletons. The material sequenced was blood. The receptor set was obtained from a man aged 18 to 30 with Graves' hyperthyroidism.

As to this clonotype: One base away lies a much larger clone, so this may be a sequencing read error. This sequence joins TRBV20-1 and TRBJ1-5; D is unresolved. Trimming took off 2 bases at V and 6 bases at J, with 8 bases between the two ends. Per germline, CDR1 DFQATT and CDR2 SNEGSKA (reference sequence). The CDR3 is 12 amino acids. The chain's CDR3 is CSARKPGQPQHF. The CDR3 bases are TGCAGTGCTAGAAAGCCGGGTCAGCCCCAGCATTTT.

This clonotype was recorded many times. V usage is TRBV20-1 and J usage is TRBJ2-7, with D possibly called TRBD1 or TRBD2 (5 bases each). The V gene lost 1 base and the J gene lost 4 bases, with 14 bases spanning the gap. The CDR3 length is 14 residues. The germline CDR1 and CDR2 sequences are DFQATT and SNEGSKA (reference sequence). The CDR3 DNA sequence: TGCAGTGCTAGAGGCTTTCTGGGGGTATACGAGCAGTACTTC. Translated, it gives CSARGFLGVYEQYF.

This rearrangement joins TRBV15 to TRBJ1-2; TRBD1 matches at 8 bases. V lost 3 bases, J lost 5 bases, and 8 bases stayed unmatched. The CDR3 is 15 amino acids. Germline V gene lookup returns CDR1 LNHNV and CDR2 YYDKDF (reference sequence). The CDR3 loop reads CATSSLGQGVYGYTF. The CDR3 DNA is TGTGCCACCAGCAGCCTCGGACAGGGAGTATATGGCTACACCTTC.

The V and J genes are TRBV20-1 and TRBJ2-7; 10 bases are a match to TRBD2. V was pared by 3 bases and J by 0 bases, with 5 bases of the junction left unmatched. The CDR3 spans 15 residues. Germline values: CDR1 DFQATT, CDR2 SNEGSKA (reference sequence). The CDR3 protein is CSASSGTSVSYEQYF. In DNA form, the CDR3 reads TGCAGTGCTAGTTCCGGGACTAGCGTCTCCTACGAGCAGTACTTC.

The CDR3 sequence: CAISGQLNTIYF. As DNA, the CDR3 is TGTGCCATCAGTGGACAGTTGAACACCATATATTTT. The chain links TRBV10-3 to TRBJ1-3, with D perhaps matching TRBD1 (5 bases). There are 12 residues in the CDR3. V was pared by 4 bases and J by 7 bases, with 8 bases between. CDR1 ENHRY and CDR2 SYGVKD come from the germline V gene.

This clonotype is a singleton in its sample. The chain combines TRBV10-3 with TRBJ2-5, with D perhaps TRBD2 (5 bases). Trimming took 4 bases from V and 1 from J, leaving 16 bases between them. The CDR3 consists of 16 residues. CDR1 is ENHRY and CDR2 is SYGVKD in the germline V gene. The CDR3 region is CAISGSGPPGQETQYF. The CDR3 nucleotides read TGTGCCATCAGTGGAAGCGGCCCTCCCGGCCAAGAGACCCAGTACTTC.